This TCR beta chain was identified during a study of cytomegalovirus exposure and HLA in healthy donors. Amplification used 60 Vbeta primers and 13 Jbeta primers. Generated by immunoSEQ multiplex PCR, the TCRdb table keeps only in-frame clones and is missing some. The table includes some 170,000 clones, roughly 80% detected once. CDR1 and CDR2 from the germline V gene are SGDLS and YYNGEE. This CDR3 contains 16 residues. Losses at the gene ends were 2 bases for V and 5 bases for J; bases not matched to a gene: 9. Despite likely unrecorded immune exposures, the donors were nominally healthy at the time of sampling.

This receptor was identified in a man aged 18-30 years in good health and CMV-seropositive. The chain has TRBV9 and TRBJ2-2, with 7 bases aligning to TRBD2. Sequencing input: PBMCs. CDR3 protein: CASSVEAGLTTGELFF. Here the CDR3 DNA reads TGTGCCAGCAGCGTCGAAGCGGGGTTGACGACCGGGGAGCTGTTTTTT.